The rows below give T cell receptor beta chains drawn from one sample of a study of cytomegalovirus exposure and HLA in healthy donors. Assay: immunoSEQ multiplex PCR; the TCRdb copy retains only in-frame clones and omits some. The sample has approximately 130,000 clones; 75% to 90% are singletons. Sample: PBMCs. The receptors derive from a middle-aged woman in good health and CMV-seropositive. The CDR3 runs from the conserved cysteine through the conserved F or W. A D gene is named only where the DNA matches it firmly. Size is omitted from some rows. Given values are once, few, many or a class for expanded clones.

NA	once	TRBJ1-5	TRBV21-1	TGTGCCAGCAGCAAAAGGACAGTTAGCAATCAGCCCCAGCATTTT	CASSKRTVSNQPQHF
NA	NA	TRBJ1-2	TRBV7-3	TGTGCCAGCAGCCCCGACGGGACAAACTATGGCTACACCTTC	CASSPDGTNYGYTF
NA	NA	TRBJ1-5	TRBV6-1	TGTGCCAGCAGTGAAAACAGGGTTATAAGTGGGGCCCAGCATTTT	CASSENRVISGAQHF
NA	NA	TRBJ2-7	TRBV4-3	TGCGCCAGCAGCCATTCAAGGACGGGGAGCTCCTACGAGCAGTACTTC	CASSHSRTGSSYEQYF
TRBD1	NA	TRBJ2-2	TRBV5-1	TGCGCCAGCAGCTTGCAAGGGGGCCGGGGGGAGCTGTTTTTT	CASSLQGGRGELFF
TRBD1	few	TRBJ1-2	TRBV9	TGTGCCAGCAGCGGATCCCCCCGGACAGGGACCTATGGCTACACCTTC	CASSGSPRTGTYGYTF
NA	NA	TRBJ1-2	TRBV5-1	TGCGCCAGCAGCTTGGTTACAGGGTCTAACTATGGCTACACCTTC	CASSLVTGSNYGYTF
NA	NA	TRBJ2-7	TRBV10-1	TGCGCCAGCAGTGAGGGGTCTAGTACCTCCTACGAGCAGTACTTC	CASSEGSSTSYEQYF
NA	NA	TRBJ2-7	TRBV11-2	TGTGCCAGCACCTTCGTGAGTAGCTCCTACGAGCAGTACTTC	CASTFVSSSYEQYF
TRBD2	NA	TRBJ2-3	TRBV6-4	TGTGCCAGCAGTGTGGTAGCGGGTGTGAGTCATACGCAGTATTTT	CASSVVAGVSHTQYF
TRBD2	NA	TRBJ2-2	TRBV28	TGTGCCAGCAGTTTAACCCCGCGGGGAGGGCGGGACGGGGAGCTGTTTTTT	CASSLTPRGGRDGELFF
TRBD2	NA	TRBJ2-7	TRBV9	TGTGCCAGCAATCCTAGCGGGACATGGGACTACGAGCAGTACTTC	CASNPSGTWDYEQYF
NA	NA	TRBJ2-1	TRBV7-3	TGTGCCAGCAGCCTTCTGGAGGGGGGGCAGAATGAGCAGTTCTTC	CASSLLEGGQNEQFF
TRBD2	NA	TRBJ2-3	TRBV27	TGTGCCAGCAGTTTGTGGACTAGCGGGGGGGATACGCAGTATTTT	CASSLWTSGGDTQYF
TRBD1	few	TRBJ1-6	TRBV28	TGTGCCAGCAGCCAGACAGGGGACAATTCACCCCTCCACTTT	CASSQTGDNSPLHF
TRBD1	NA	TRBJ1-5	TRBV28	TGTGCCAGCAACCTCGCGACAGGGTCCCAGCCCCAGCATTTT	CASNLATGSQPQHF
TRBD2	NA	TRBJ2-5	TRBV9	TGTGCCAGCAGCGTAGGGGCGGGAGGGCCGATTGGAGAGACCCAGTACTTC	CASSVGAGGPIGETQYF
TRBD1	NA	TRBJ1-4	TRBV5-4	TGTGCCAGCAGCTCCTCAGGGGGTCTCGGTGAAAAACTGTTTTTT	CASSSSGGLGEKLFF
NA	once	TRBJ1-5	TRBV15	TGTGCCACCAGCAGAGATTTCGACATGGGCAATCAGCCCCAGCATTTT	CATSRDFDMGNQPQHF
TRBD1	once	TRBJ1-6	TRBV6-1	TGTGCCAGCGAGAAGACAGGGGAGCGATCACCCCTCCACTTT	CASEKTGERSPLHF
TRBD1	once	TRBJ1-4	TRBV28	TGTGCCAGCATTCCGACCGGGACAGGGAACGAAAAACTGTTTTTT	CASIPTGTGNEKLFF
NA	NA	TRBJ2-2	TRBV29-1	TGCAGCGGGGAACAGGGCTCCGGGGAGCTGTTTTTT	CSGEQGSGELFF
NA	NA	TRBJ2-1	TRBV19	TGTGCCAGTAGTATTTTCGAGAGTGAGCAGTTCTTC	CASSIFESEQFF
TRBD1	NA	TRBJ2-7	TRBV27	TGTGCCAGCAGTCCCTCGACAGGGTACGAGCAGTACTTC	CASSPSTGYEQYF
TRBD1	NA	TRBJ2-7	TRBV9	TGTGCCAGCAGCGAGGGGACAGGGGTGACCTACGAGCAGTACTTC	CASSEGTGVTYEQYF
TRBD1	NA	TRBJ2-5	TRBV5-4	TGTGCCAGCAGCCTTCGACAGGGGGCAGGAGAGACCCAGTACTTC	CASSLRQGAGETQYF
NA	few	TRBJ2-1	TRBV6-6	TGTGCCAGCAACTTTCGTGATGAGCAGTTCTTC	CASNFRDEQFF
NA	once	TRBJ2-2	TRBV6-1	TGTGCCAGCAGAAAGTCGGGCACCGGGGAGCTGTTTTTT	CASRKSGTGELFF
NA	NA	TRBJ1-1	TRBV5-6	TGTGCCAGCAGCATTAGACACCTGAACACTGAAGCTTTCTTT	CASSIRHLNTEAFF
NA	NA	TRBJ2-5	TRBV18	TGTGCCAGCTCACCTTTGGGGGCAGGGTACCAAGAGACCCAGTACTTC	CASSPLGAGYQETQYF
TRBD1	NA	TRBJ1-1	TRBV10-1	TGCGCCACCGGGGACAGGGAAAGGGACACTGAAGCTTTCTTT	CATGDRERDTEAFF
NA	NA	TRBJ2-3	TRBV14	TGTGCCAGCAGCCAAGATTACGGCGGAGGGGTAACAGATACGCAGTATTTT	CASSQDYGGGVTDTQYF